These 4 T cell receptor beta chains originate from one sample sequenced in a study of monozygotic twins with cystic fibrosis. Sequencing used immunoSEQ multiplex PCR; TCRdb keeps in-frame clones, though not all of them. The sample has 25,000 to 40,000 clones, around 96% seen once; the top ten hold about 0.17%. The sequenced sample consisted of blood. The source of these receptors is a girl aged 2 to 9 with cystic fibrosis.

The J gene is TRBJ2-4, the V gene TRBV4-1; 8 positions match TRBD1. Losses at the gene ends were 4 bases for V and 7 bases for J; bases not matched to a gene: 6. In germline, CDR1 is MGHRA, CDR2 YSYEKL. CDR3 length equals 14 residues. The CDR3 is CASSLGTGTNIQYF. Written as DNA, the CDR3 is TGCGCCAGCAGCCTTGGGACAGGTACGAACATTCAGTACTTC.

The CDR3 sequence is CASSSPKSPGQVQETQYF. The CDR3 DNA reads as TGCGCCAGCAGCTCCCCGAAGTCACCGGGACAGGTACAAGAGACCCAGTACTTC. The V gene is TRBV4-1, the J gene TRBJ2-5, with 8 bases matching TRBD1. This CDR3 region has 18 residues. V was pared by 5 bases and J by 2 bases, with 16 bases of the junction left unmatched. CDR1 is MGHRA, CDR2 YSYEKL, per germline.

The chain has TRBV14 and TRBJ1-5; 9 nucleotides agree with TRBD1. Losses at the gene ends were 3 bases for V and 5 bases for J; bases not matched to a gene: 17. The CDR3 is 19 residues long. Germline V gene sequence: CDR1 SGHDN, CDR2 FVKESK. CDR3: CASSHGPAGGQGLDQPQHF. The CDR3 nucleotides are TGTGCCAGCAGCCACGGGCCAGCAGGAGGACAGGGGTTGGATCAGCCCCAGCATTTT.

V usage is TRBV7-2 and J usage is TRBJ2-5, with no clear D. The germline CDR1 and CDR2 sequences are SGHTA and FQGNSA. This CDR3 is 13 amino acids long. Trimming removed 3 bases from V and 4 bases from J, with 9 bases in between. The CDR3: CASSFGPRETQYF. For the CDR3, the DNA is TGTGCCAGCAGCTTCGGCCCGAGAGAGACCCAGTACTTC.